The 22 T cell receptor beta chains in this list originate from one sample, sequenced in a study of chemoradiotherapy in HPV16-positive cancers. The table came from immunoSEQ multiplex PCR; TCRdb's copy has only in-frame clones and leaves some out. In the table there are roughly 34,000 clones, 86% of which are singletons. Material: blood, obtained from a patient who underwent chemoradiotherapy. The receptors shown here come from a human donor with HPV-associated anogenital cancer.

CDR3 nucleotide sequence: TGTGCCAGCACCTCACCTGATGAAAAACTGTTTTTT. Amino acid sequence: CASTSPDEKLFF. The chain carries TRBV28 and TRBJ1-4, with unresolved D. Trimming removed 7 bases at V and 6 bases at J, with 9 bases between. From germline, CDR1 is MDHEN and CDR2 SYDVKM. The length of the CDR3 is 12 residues. The variable domain in full, with the rest retrieved from reference TRBV28 and TRBJ1-4, is DVKVTQSSRYLVKRTGEKVFLECVQDMDHENMFWYRQDPGLGLRLIYFSYDVKMKEKGDIPEGYSVSREKKERFSLILESASTNQTSMYLCASTSPDEKLFFGSGTQLSVL.

The chain recombines TRBV5-1 with TRBJ2-1; 10 bases line up with TRBD2. Germline lookup yields CDR1 SGHRS and CDR2 YFSETQ. Trimming removed 0 bases from V and 9 bases from J; junction bases left unmatched: 6. This CDR3 is 15 amino acids long. The CDR3 region has the DNA TGCGCCAGCAGCTTGGGAAGCGGGGGGGCCTCTGAGCAGTTCTTC. Translation: CASSLGSGGASEQFF.

The chain recombines TRBV5-1 with TRBJ1-2, with 7 bases lining up with TRBD1. CDR1 is SGHRS, CDR2 YFSETQ, per germline. The trim removed 6 bases at V and 4 bases at J, leaving 6 bases unmatched. CDR3 length equals 13 residues. This CDR3 is CASTRDSLYGYTF. The CDR3 bases are TGCGCCAGCACCCGGGACAGCCTCTATGGCTACACCTTC.

This chain links TRBV6-1 with TRBJ2-6; D may be TRBD1 or TRBD2 (5 bases each). The CDR3 runs 15 residues. Germline lookup yields CDR1 MNHNS and CDR2 SASEGT. Trimming shortened V by 6 bases and J by 4 bases, and 13 bases separated the two germline ends. The CDR3 is CASRSRGSGANVLTF. CDR3 nucleotide sequence: TGTGCCAGCAGGTCGAGGGGTTCCGGGGCCAACGTCCTGACTTTC.

This rearrangement joins TRBV5-1 to TRBJ2-7; D gene ambiguous. V was cut by 2 bases and J by 0 bases, with 9 bases left in between. The V gene's germline CDR1 is SGHRS and CDR2 YFSETQ. This CDR3 contains 14 residues. The CDR3 loop reads CASSLSFSSYEQYF. In DNA form, the CDR3 reads TGCGCCAGCAGCTTAAGCTTTAGCTCCTACGAGCAGTACTTC.

The rearrangement links TRBV7-6 to TRBJ1-5; D not resolved. The CDR3 is 13 residues long. V was cut by 3 bases and J by 4 bases, with 7 bases left in between. Germline CDR1 SGHVS, CDR2 FNYEAQ. CDR3 region: CASSFRLNQPQHF. As DNA, the CDR3 is TGTGCCAGCAGCTTCAGGCTTAATCAGCCCCAGCATTTT.

J is TRBJ1-4 and V is TRBV19, with D possibly TRBD1 on 5 matching bases. Germline values: CDR1 LNHDA, CDR2 SQIVND (reference sequence). The CDR3 has 14 residues. V was clipped by 3 bases and J by 4 bases, with 9 bases between them. The CDR3 coding sequence is TGTGCCAGTAGTATTACAGGAATTAATGAAAAACTGTTTTTT. Its protein is CASSITGINEKLFF.

The chain employs TRBV7-2 and TRBJ2-5, with 7 nucleotides matching TRBD1. Germline CDR1 reads SGHTA; CDR2 reads FQGNSA. The CDR3 totals 15 residues. After removal of 4 bases from V and 5 bases from J, the junction contained 10 bases not matched to a gene. The CDR3 here is CASSSSSGGRETQYF. CDR3 DNA: TGTGCCAGCAGCTCCTCTTCAGGGGGAAGGGAGACCCAGTACTTC.

The chain is built from TRBV6-1 and TRBJ2-3; D is unresolved. Germline CDR1 reads MNHNS; CDR2 reads SASEGT. The CDR3 has 13 amino acids. The V and J ends lost 0 bases and 2 bases respectively, with 3 bases between them. The CDR3 loop reads CASSEALTDTQYF. The CDR3 DNA reads as TGTGCCAGCAGTGAAGCCCTCACAGATACGCAGTATTTT.

V usage is TRBV6-6 and J usage is TRBJ1-5; 7 bases match TRBD1. Germline V gene sequence: CDR1 MNHNY, CDR2 SVGAGI (reference sequence). V dropped 6 bases and J dropped 3; count of bases not matched to a gene: 11. The CDR3 extends over 16 amino acids. The CDR3 loop reads CASSYPGTEINQPQHF. In nucleotides, the CDR3 is TGTGCCAGCAGCTACCCCGGGACAGAGATCAATCAGCCCCAGCATTTT.

The V gene is TRBV5-8, the J gene TRBJ2-7; a weak D match, TRBD2 (5 bases). CDR1 is SGHTS and CDR2 is YDEGEE in the germline V gene. Trimming pared 2 bases from V and 7 bases from J, leaving 19 bases between. The CDR3 has 15 amino acids. The CDR3 nucleotides are TGTGCCAGCAGCTTCATTTCGGAGGCCTTCGAAGAGCAGTACTTC. This translates into CASSFISEAFEEQYF.

The chain carries TRBV15 and TRBJ2-2; D uncertain. This CDR3 contains 14 residues. The germline V gene encodes CDR1 LNHNV and CDR2 YYDKDF (reference sequence). Trimming pared 0 bases from V and 5 bases from J, leaving 7 bases between. The CDR3 spells CATSRDLATGELFF. The CDR3, as DNA: TGTGCCACCAGCAGAGATTTGGCGACCGGGGAGCTGTTTTTT.

The rearrangement joins TRBV6-5 to TRBJ1-2, with D tentatively TRBD1 (5 bases). From germline, CDR1 is MNHEY and CDR2 SVGAGI. V was cut by 6 bases and J by 5 bases, with 16 bases left in between. There are 14 residues in the CDR3. The CDR3, as DNA: TGTGCCAGCAGCTGGGACCAAACTCCATATGGCTACACCTTC. Translating gives CASSWDQTPYGYTF.

The gene calls are TRBV27 and TRBJ1-2; D might be TRBD1 (5 bases). Deletions cut 5 bases from V and 5 bases from J, with 9 bases between. This CDR3 region has 12 residues. CDR1 is MNHEY, CDR2 SMNVEV, per germline (reference sequence). CDR3 nucleotides: TGTGCCAGCAGTCCAGGGACTTATGGCTACACCTTC. As protein: CASSPGTYGYTF.

This clone has only one observation. The V gene is TRBV5-1, the J gene TRBJ1-3, with 7 bases identical to TRBD1. In germline, CDR1 is SGHRS, CDR2 YFSETQ. Germline trimming cut 4 bases from V and 0 bases from J; bases unmatched to any gene: 4. The CDR3 has 15 amino acids. The CDR3 reads CASSRGQDSGNTIYF. The CDR3 DNA is TGCGCCAGCAGCCGTGGACAGGACTCTGGAAACACCATATATTTT.

This clone was seen a few times. This chain uses TRBV7-9 with TRBJ2-2; 8 bases agree with TRBD1. V lost 5 bases and J lost 2; bases outside the gene matches: 7. Germline V gives CDR1 SEHNR, CDR2 FQNEAQ (reference sequence). There are 16 residues in the CDR3. CDR3 DNA sequence: TGTGCCAGCAGCGGAAGACAGGGGACAAACACCGGGGAGCTGTTTTTT. Translated, it gives CASSGRQGTNTGELFF.

The chain joins TRBV6-5 to TRBJ1-2; D gene ambiguous. Deletions cut 8 bases from V and 2 bases from J, with 9 bases between. The germline V gene encodes CDR1 MNHEY and CDR2 SVGAGI. The CDR3 is made up of 12 amino acids. The CDR3 loop is CASGFRNYGYTF. CDR3 sequence (DNA): TGTGCCAGCGGCTTCCGGAACTATGGCTACACCTTC.

The chain uses TRBV19 and TRBJ1-3, with TRBD1 identical over 8 bases. The CDR3 covers 16 residues. Germline V lookup: CDR1 LNHDA, CDR2 SQIVND (reference sequence). The trim removed 8 bases at V and 0 bases at J, leaving 9 bases unmatched. CDR3 sequence (DNA): TGTGCCAGTCGTGCCCCTGACAGGGGCTCTGGAAACACCATATATTTT. Amino acids: CASRAPDRGSGNTIYF.

The CDR3 bases are TGTGCCAGCAGCTTGGGTACCGGGACAGGGGATTCACCCCTCCACTTT. Translation gives CASSLGTGTGDSPLHF. The V and J genes are TRBV5-6 and TRBJ1-6; 10 nucleotides agree with TRBD1. Germline V gene lookup returns CDR1 SGHDT and CDR2 YYEEEE. V was clipped by 0 bases and J by 8 bases; unmatched bases: 5. This CDR3 has 16 residues. Full variable domain (rest looked up from reference TRBV5-6 and TRBJ1-6): DAGVTQSPTHLIKTRGQQVTLRCSPKSGHDTVSWYQQALGQGPQFIFQYYEEEERQRGNFPDRFSGHQFPNYSSELNVNALLLGDSALYLCASSLGTGTGDSPLHFGNGTRLTVT.

The CDR3 nucleotides read TGTGCCACCAGCAGAGAGGCAGCAAATAATTCACCCCTCCACTTT. Residues: CATSREAANNSPLHF. The chain combines TRBV15 with TRBJ1-6; no clear D. CDR1 is LNHNV and CDR2 is YYDKDF in the germline V gene (reference sequence). The CDR3 has 15 amino acids. The germline V and J ends were trimmed by 0 bases and 5 bases, with 8 bases remaining between them.

This rearrangement joins TRBV13 to TRBJ2-2; TRBD1 or TRBD2 may be the D gene (5 bases each). CDR1 is PRHDT and CDR2 is FYEKMQ in the germline V gene (reference sequence). The CDR3 is made up of 16 amino acids. V lost 4 bases and J 0 bases, leaving 12 bases between the germline ends. CDR3 amino acids: CASSSSGTANTGELFF. The CDR3 region has the DNA TGTGCCAGCAGCTCCTCCGGGACGGCGAACACCGGGGAGCTGTTTTTT. The complete variable domain, with remaining parts taken from reference TRBV13 and TRBJ2-2, reads AAGVIQSPRHLIKEKRETATLKCYPIPRHDTVYWYQQGPGQDPQFLISFYEKMQSDKGSIPDRFSAQQFSDYHSELNMSSLELGDSALYFCASSSSGTANTGELFFGEGSRLTVL.

The chain employs TRBV6-5 and TRBJ2-5, with unresolved D. Germline V CDR1 and CDR2: MNHEY, SVGAGI. Between the trimmed V and J ends, which lost 8 bases and 5 bases, there was a span of 12 bases. The CDR3 length is 12 residues. The CDR3 nucleotides are TGTGCCAGCGGACGGTTGGAGGAGACCCAGTACTTC. Amino acids: CASGRLEETQYF.